The 18 T cell receptor beta chains given below trace back to one sample, sequenced in a study of cytomegalovirus exposure and HLA in healthy donors. Profiling relied on immunoSEQ multiplex PCR, and the TCRdb table lists in-frame clones only, not all of them. The sample has 200,000 or so clones; almost 90% are singletons. Material: PBMCs. All receptors come from a woman aged 18-35 years in good health and CMV-seronegative.

This clone appeared a single time. V gene TRBV5-1 combines with J gene TRBJ2-6; TRBD1 is a possible D gene (5 bases). The CDR3 is 15 amino acids. Germline CDR1 reads SGHRS; CDR2 reads YFSETQ. The germline V and J ends were trimmed by 7 bases and 3 bases, with 14 bases remaining between them. CDR3 protein: CASGAVRSGANVLTF. The CDR3 DNA follows: TGCGCCAGCGGGGCCGTAAGGAGTGGGGCCAACGTCCTGACTTTC.

This clone has only one observation. This chain links TRBV5-4 with TRBJ2-7; 10 positions agree with TRBD2. This CDR3 is 17 amino acids long. J was trimmed by 6 bases and V by 1 base; bases with no gene match: 13. In germline, CDR1 is SGHNT, CDR2 YYREEE (reference sequence). CDR3 residues: CASSLMGSGRLWSEQYF. CDR3 DNA sequence: TGTGCCAGCAGCTTGATGGGTAGCGGGAGGCTCTGGTCCGAGCAGTACTTC.

The chain uses TRBV6-5 and TRBJ2-7; 9 bases line up with TRBD1. The germline V gene encodes CDR1 MNHEY and CDR2 SVGAGI. The CDR3 runs 14 residues. The V segment lost 7 bases and the J segment 7 bases; nucleotides outside the gene matches: 11. CDR3 region: CASTPGTGSGEQYF. DNA for the CDR3: TGTGCCAGCACCCCCGGGACAGGGTCTGGTGAGCAGTACTTC.

This clone was seen a few times. The genes are TRBV6-5 and TRBJ1-2; possibly TRBD1 for D (5 bases). The CDR3 covers 14 residues. Germline V lookup: CDR1 MNHEY, CDR2 SVGAGI. The germline V and J ends were trimmed by 2 bases and 4 bases, with 11 bases remaining between them. CDR3: CASSYQGLGYGYTF. The CDR3 DNA sequence: TGTGCCAGCAGTTACCAGGGCTTGGGCTATGGCTACACCTTC.

The chain combines TRBV5-1 with TRBJ2-2; D is perhaps TRBD1 (5 bases). This CDR3 is 14 amino acids long. Trimming took 3 bases from V and 2 from J, leaving 8 bases between them. CDR1 is SGHRS and CDR2 is YFSETQ in the germline V gene. This CDR3 reads CASSYGQNTGELFF. The CDR3 DNA reads as TGCGCCAGCAGCTATGGACAAAACACCGGGGAGCTGTTTTTT.

As to this clone: At one end, the junction sequence differs from germline, possibly due to a read error. The J gene is TRBJ1-3, the V gene TRBV5-1, with D maybe TRBD1 (5 bases). The CDR3 consists of 15 residues. From germline, CDR1 is SGHRS and CDR2 YFSETQ. The CDR3 is CASRLAAGGRNTIYF. The CDR3, as DNA: TGCGCCAGCAGGTTGGCTGCCGGGGGTAGAAACACCATATATTTT.

The chain recombines TRBV6-1 with TRBJ2-5; D remains ambiguous. This CDR3 is built from 13 residues. V lost 6 bases, J lost 1 base, and 9 bases lay in between. The germline V gene has CDR1 MNHNS and CDR2 SASEGT. CDR3 nucleotides: TGTGCCAGCAGACGCCTAATCCAAGAGACCCAGTACTTC. It encodes CASRRLIQETQYF.

Regarding this clone: The same CDR3 also results from other DNA sequences found in this sample. The rearrangement joins TRBV6-5 to TRBJ2-7; TRBD2 agrees at 9 bases. The CDR3 totals 15 residues. The germline gives CDR1 MNHEY, CDR2 SVGAGI. With V trimmed by 3 bases and J by 3 bases, 6 bases remained unmatched. CDR3 sequence reads: CASSYSLAGRYEQYF. The CDR3 DNA sequence: TGTGCCAGCAGTTATTCGCTAGCGGGACGCTACGAGCAGTACTTC.

This chain uses TRBV11-3 with TRBJ2-7, with 11 bases fitting TRBD2. The trim removed 4 bases at V and 0 bases at J, leaving 5 bases unmatched. Germline loops: CDR1 SGHNT, CDR2 YENEEA. CDR3 length equals 16 residues. The CDR3 loop reads CASSSYSGRDSYEQYF. The CDR3 DNA sequence: TGTGCCAGCAGCTCTTATAGCGGGAGGGACTCCTACGAGCAGTACTTC.

The CDR3 reads CASSVAGGTYNEQFF. CDR3 nucleotides: TGTGCCAGCAGTGTGGCGGGAGGTACCTACAATGAGCAGTTCTTC. The rearrangement uses TRBV6-1 and TRBJ2-1; 8 bases fit TRBD2. The V gene end was trimmed by 4 bases and the J gene end by 2 bases; junction bases not matched to a gene: 4. The CDR3 runs to 15 residues. Germline V gene data show CDR1 as MNHNS and CDR2 as SASEGT.

This rearrangement joins TRBV7-9 to TRBJ2-1; 12 nucleotides match TRBD2. Germline V gene data show CDR1 as SEHNR and CDR2 as FQNEAQ (reference sequence). V lost 6 bases and J lost 8; bases outside the gene matches: 5. This CDR3 contains 14 residues. CDR3 bases: TGTGCCAGCAGAAGGACTAGCGGGAAAGATGAGCAGTTCTTC. It specifies CASRRTSGKDEQFF. The variable domain in full, completed from reference TRBV7-9 and TRBJ2-1, reads DTGVSQNPRHKITKRGQNVTFRCDPISEHNRLYWYRQTLGQGPEFLTYFQNEAQLEKSRLLSDRFSAERPKGSFSTLEIQRTEQGDSAMYLCASRRTSGKDEQFFGPGTRLTVL.

This chain uses TRBV7-8 with TRBJ2-7, with 7 bases that match TRBD1. Germline V gene sequence: CDR1 SGHVS, CDR2 FQNEAQ. CDR3 size: 13 residues. Trimming removed 5 bases from V and 3 bases from J; junction bases left unmatched: 4. DNA of the CDR3: TGTGCCAGCAGCCCTGGACAGGACTACGAGCAGTACTTC. Translation gives CASSPGQDYEQYF.

V usage is TRBV7-9 and J usage is TRBJ1-2; unclear D gene. The germline V gene has CDR1 SEHNR and CDR2 FQNEAQ (reference sequence). This CDR3 spans 13 amino acids. Between the trimmed V and J ends, which lost 2 bases and 3 bases, there was a span of 7 bases. The CDR3 bases are TGTGCCAGCAGCTTAAAGCAGGACTATGGCTACACCTTC. This gives the protein CASSLKQDYGYTF.

The J gene is TRBJ2-5, the V gene TRBV29-1; D is undetermined. The CDR3 covers 13 residues. Germline V gene lookup returns CDR1 SQVTM and CDR2 ANQGSEA. Trimming stripped 2 bases from V and 1 base from J, with 8 bases between. CDR3 loop: CSVEHPSQETQYF. The CDR3 DNA is TGCAGCGTTGAACATCCTAGCCAAGAGACCCAGTACTTC.

The chain combines TRBV19 with TRBJ2-7; 8 nucleotides line up with TRBD1. This CDR3 has 15 amino acids. J lost 5 bases, V lost 5 bases, and 11 bases had no gene match. Germline loops: CDR1 LNHDA, CDR2 SQIVND (reference sequence). The CDR3 here is CASSARTGQGHEQYF. The CDR3 DNA reads as TGTGCCAGTAGTGCGAGGACAGGGCAGGGCCACGAGCAGTACTTC. Looking up the rest from reference TRBV19 and TRBJ2-7 gives the full variable domain: DGGITQSPKYLFRKEGQNVTLSCEQNLNHDAMYWYRQDPGQGLRLIYYSQIVNDFQKGDIAEGYSVSREKKESFPLTVTSAQKNPTAFYLCASSARTGQGHEQYFGPGTRLTVT.

V is TRBV21-1 and J is TRBJ2-7; the table's D gene call, TRBD2, was not cross checked with the DNA. TRBV21-1 is a known pseudogene. There are 18 residues in the CDR3. CDR3 sequence (DNA): TGTGCCAGCGAGAAGGGGACAGGGGTTCGGCTAGCGGGATACGAGCAGTACTTC. Its translation: CASEKGTGVRLAGYEQYF.

The rearrangement joins TRBV2 to TRBJ1-4; the D gene is possibly TRBD1 (5 bases). This CDR3 is 17 amino acids long. V lost 7 bases and J lost 0, with 18 bases in between. Germline V gene data show CDR1 as SNHLY and CDR2 as FYNNEI. The DNA for the CDR3 is TGTGCCAGCACGCAACAGGCCGTCACTGCAACTAATGAAAAACTGTTTTTT. Residues: CASTQQAVTATNEKLFF.

J is TRBJ1-1 and V is TRBV2; TRBD1 might be the D (5 bases). Deletions cut 5 bases from V and 0 bases from J, with 10 bases between. The CDR3 totals 14 residues. Germline CDR1 reads SNHLY; CDR2 reads FYNNEI. The CDR3 DNA reads as TGTGCCAGCAGTAGACAGTTAATGAACACTGAAGCTTTCTTT. Translated, it gives CASSRQLMNTEAFF.